This entry is about one T cell receptor (beta chain). The antigen remains undetermined. Relative to the germline gene, one junction end is altered; a read error may explain this. The CDR3 has 16 amino acids. Looked up from germline, CDR1 is MNHEY and CDR2 is SVGEGT. The sample comes from a study of blood T cells in healthy people across ages. Turning to the study itself: Per every two T cells, about one barcoded beta molecule was captured by template switching. Study findings and constraints: Age advanced and TCR beta diversity per million T cells fell, roughly linearly.

Through a sample-barcoded 5' primer and a J-beta primer mix, a second PCR was run for roughly 7 to 12 cycles. The study obtained at least 2.5 million CDR3-containing paired-end reads from every sample. TCRdb reanalysed the 5' RACE reads using MiXCR and keeps one entry per CDR3 protein. The sample has some 900,000 distinct CDR3 sequences, under 50% seen once; the top ten hold around an eighth. This TCR was recovered from a man between 25 and 39 years old in good health. The sample taken for sequencing was blood. The chain combines TRBV6-2 or TRBV6-3 with TRBJ1-6; D perhaps matches TRBD1 (6 bases). CDR3 in amino acids: CARRMDSFGTNSPLHF. CDR3 DNA sequence: TGTGCCCGCAGGATGGACAGTTTCGGTACTAATTCACCCCTCCACTTT.